This T cell receptor (beta chain) was recorded in a study of CD4+ T cells in melanoma. Regarding the study as a whole: CD8+ T cell, macrophage and B cell function reportedly correlated with neoantigen-specific CD4+ T cells. In melanoma, neoantigen-specific CD4+ T cells reportedly differed in differentiation state.

Profiling relied on immunoSEQ multiplex PCR, and the TCRdb table lists in-frame clones only, not all of them. The data hold 6,400 or so clones, with roughly two thirds observed a single time. With respect to this clone: Antigen: not known.

The V end was cut by 0 bases, the J end by 5 bases, with 11 bases between. The CDR3 extends over 15 amino acids. In germline, CDR1 is ENHRY, CDR2 SYGVKD. The receptor was isolated from a human donor with melanoma. The sequenced sample consisted of cells from a culture (not recorded whether cultured in vitro). V and J are TRBV10-3 and TRBJ1-5, with D perhaps matching TRBD1 (6 bases). This CDR3 reads CAISESGQGYQPQHF. The CDR3 DNA is TGTGCCATCAGTGAGTCAGGGCAGGGGTATCAGCCCCAGCATTTT.